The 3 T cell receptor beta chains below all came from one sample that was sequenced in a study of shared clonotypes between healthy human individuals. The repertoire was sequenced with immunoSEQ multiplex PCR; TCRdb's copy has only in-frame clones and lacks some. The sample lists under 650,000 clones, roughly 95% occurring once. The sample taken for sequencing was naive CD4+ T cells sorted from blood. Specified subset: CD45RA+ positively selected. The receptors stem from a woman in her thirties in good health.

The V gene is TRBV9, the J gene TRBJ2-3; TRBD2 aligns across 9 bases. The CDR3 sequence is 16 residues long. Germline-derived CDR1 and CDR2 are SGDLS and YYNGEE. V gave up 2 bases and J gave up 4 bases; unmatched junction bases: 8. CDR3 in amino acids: CASSVGRAGGADTQYF. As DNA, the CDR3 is TGTGCCAGCAGCGTCGGCCGGGCGGGAGGGGCAGATACGCAGTATTTT.

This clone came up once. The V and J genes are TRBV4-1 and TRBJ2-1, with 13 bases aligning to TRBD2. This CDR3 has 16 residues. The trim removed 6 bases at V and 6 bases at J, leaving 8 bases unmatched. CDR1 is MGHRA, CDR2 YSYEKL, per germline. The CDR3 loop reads CASRAEGLAGVNEQFF. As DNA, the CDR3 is TGCGCCAGCAGGGCGGAAGGACTAGCGGGAGTCAATGAGCAGTTCTTC.

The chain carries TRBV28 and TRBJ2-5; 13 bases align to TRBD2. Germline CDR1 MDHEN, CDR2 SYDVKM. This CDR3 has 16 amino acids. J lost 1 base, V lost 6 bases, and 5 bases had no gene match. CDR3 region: CASSSGTSGVQETQYF. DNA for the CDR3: TGTGCCAGCAGCTCTGGGACTAGCGGGGTCCAAGAGACCCAGTACTTC.